Described below is a single T cell receptor (beta chain) sequence and its context. Its antigen remains undetermined. For every CD8+ T cell subset, 300,000 cells were flow-sorted straight into RLT lysis buffer, and each subset was sorted in triplicate. To keep memory contaminants out, a stringent definition of naive CD8+ T cells was applied: CD45RO-CCR7+CD27+CD95-. Peripheral blood mononuclear cells were isolated from buffy coats using standard density gradient centrifugation. Naive CXCR3-negative and CXCR3-positive CD8+ T cells were flow-sorted using a FACSAria III. An RNeasy Mini Kit was used to extract total RNA from the sorted cells. Sequencing used a NextSeq 550. The Human TCR Profiling Kit (MiLaboratory) was used to prepare UMI-labeled 5' RACE TRB cDNA libraries. The full amount of extracted RNA was used for cDNA synthesis, and the full amount of resulting cDNA was used for PCR amplification. Libraries were prepared in parallel with an identical number of PCR cycles. The authors' analysis ran thus. With a requirement of at least two reads per UMI, MIGEC and MiXCR extracted about 50,000 +/- 10,000 unique UMI-labeled TRB cDNA molecules per library. An average of around 40,000 +/- 10,000 functional in-frame TRB CDR3 nucleotide clonotypes without stop codons was found per library. Diversity metrics, including normalized Shannon-Wiener and Chao1, were computed in VDJtools after downsampling to 5000 UMI-labeled TRB molecules per sample. VDJtools was used to calculate clonotype-size-weighted physicochemical properties of the central five CDR3 residues, namely interaction energy, strength, volume and Kidera factor 4. Following TCRdb reprocessing, every CDR3 protein sequence forms one entry, and DNA is not provided. What appears here as the V and J calls and clone size reflects TCRdb's work, not the paper's. This specimen's table enumerates fewer than 90,000 distinct CDR3 sequences. Together, the top ten hold almost 0.55% of the sample.

The entry originates in a study of CXCR3-negative and CXCR3-positive naive CD8 T cells (dated by TCRdb to the late 2010s). Regarding the study in general: In total, about 135 million TRB reads were obtained, or roughly 1.5 +/- 0.3 million reads per library. Diversity and physicochemical repertoire analyses covered eleven to twelve donors pooled from two independent experiments. For the TRBV-TRBJ cluster analysis, the naive subsets came from roughly 5 donors, while the memory cells came from 3 donors.

Overall study outcomes, separate from this receptor: Because CXCR3 expression was partially decreased after cryopreservation, freshly isolated PBMCs were used for most assays. TRB CDR3s from CXCR3-positive naive cells showed higher hydrophobicity (lower Kidera factor 4), lower energy, and higher strength and volume indices than CXCR3-negative naive cells. Within the same donor, TRBV-TRBJ usage looked similar between naive CXCR3-negative and CXCR3-positive cells, but memory cells had distinct patterns. Comparably high repertoire diversity was found in both naive subsets, whereas much lower repertoire diversity was found in memory CD8+ T cells. Because surface CD5, which is linked to self-reactivity in mice, was comparable between the naive subsets, TCR interaction strength was also inferred from TRB CDR3 physicochemical properties.

The CDR3 covers 17 residues, taking in both the cysteine and the phenylalanine. No DNA is recorded. CDR1 and CDR2 were assigned from the germline V gene as KGHSH and LQKENI. Sequencing was done on a sample of naive CXCR3+ CD8+ T cells from blood. The label giving this sample's cell subset or site can be read as: CD45RO-CCR7+CD27+CD95- naive CD8+ T cells expressing CXCR3 (TNR3+). Recombination connected TRBV18 to TRBJ1-1. This receptor was identified in a human donor in good health. Some clones in this sample may be carry-over from other donors' samples. This receptor carries the CDR3 CASSPLVTALGNTEAFF.